The present entry profiles one T cell receptor beta chain with its context. The antigen is unknown. The source of the sample is a study of neoadjuvant nivolumab and ipilimumab in lung cancer. Across the study: The combination arm added day-1 ipilimumab 1 mg/kg to nivolumab 3 mg/kg on days 1, 15, 29.

Study-wide findings and caveats: From pretherapy to surgery, tumor richness and clonality rose with dual therapy. TCR richness and clonality were higher in tumors than adjacent uninvolved lung.

The CDR3 loop spans 13 amino acids. With V trimmed by 2 bases and J by 9 bases, 5 bases remained unmatched. Germline values: CDR1 SGHDT, CDR2 YYEEEE. Only in-frame clones appear in the TCRdb table, and some are missing; sequencing was by immunoSEQ multiplex PCR. The data contain 30,000 or so clones, 75% to 95% of them singletons. V and J are TRBV5-6 and TRBJ1-2; 9 bases match TRBD1. The TCR comes from an adult with non-small cell lung cancer. Sequenced material: peripheral blood, taken after neoadjuvant nivolumab, alone or with ipilimumab, at or shortly before surgery. The CDR3 coding sequence is TGTGCCAGCAGCTTCATGGGACAGGGAAGCTACACCTTC. This codes for CASSFMGQGSYTF.